The subject of this entry is one T cell receptor (beta chain). Its cognate antigen is unknown. These data are taken from a study of cytomegalovirus exposure and HLA in healthy donors. Looking at the study overall: A later analysis reported the approximately 120 validation repertoires used the same platform as the approximately 700 first-cohort repertoires.

Using immunoSEQ multiplex PCR, the repertoire was profiled, and TCRdb retains in-frame clones only, with some absent. The sample includes 150,000 or so clones, about 90% of them seen just once. The V end was cut by 6 bases, the J end by 0 bases, with 14 bases between. The CDR3 sequence is 15 residues long. Germline values: CDR1 SGHAT, CDR2 FQNNGV. Overall study findings and caveats: Both high specificity and high sensitivity reportedly marked the classifier's diagnosis of cytomegalovirus status. First-cohort TCR clusters were later found to tend to co-occur in the 120 or so validation repertoires.

The sequenced material came from PBMCs. The chain is built from TRBV11-2 and TRBJ1-1, with D tentatively TRBD1 (6 bases). This TCR derives from a woman under 40 in good health and CMV-seropositive. CDR3 loop: CASSPSGTMNTEAFF. CDR3 bases: TGTGCCAGCAGTCCTTCGGGGACAATGAACACTGAAGCTTTCTTT.